A single sample is the source of the 25 T cell receptor beta chains below, sequenced in a study of T-cell memory formation after mild COVID-19. TCRdb passed the 5' RACE reads through MiXCR, listing each CDR3 protein once. This table has hundreds of thousands of distinct CDR3 sequences, approximately 8% appearing once. The source material was PBMCs or a T cell subset sorted from them (not recorded which). The receptor source for this set is a man in his late teens or twenties who had mild COVID-19 (a few samples of this study predate the infection). Cell type and time point are not known.

This clonotype was seen a few times. J is TRBJ2-5 and V is TRBV6-5; possibly TRBD1 or TRBD2 for D (5 bases each). Per the germline V gene, CDR1 is MNHEY and CDR2 is SVGAGI. The V end lost 2 bases, the J end lost 4 bases, and 11 bases lay between the germline ends. This CDR3 region has 14 residues. Here the CDR3 DNA reads TGTGCCAGCAGTTACCACGGGGCGGCAGAGACCCAGTACTTC. Translation gives CASSYHGAAETQYF.

The table lists this clonotype with many counts. The chain is built from TRBV12-3 or TRBV12-4 and TRBJ2-1; 7 bases fit TRBD1. This CDR3 has 15 residues. V shed 6 bases and J 1 base; nucleotides not matched to a gene: 6. The CDR3, as DNA: TGTGCCAGCAGAGACAGGGTGCTATCCTACAATGAGCAGTTCTTC. This sequence encodes CASRDRVLSYNEQFF.

The chain uses TRBV7-9 and TRBJ2-1; TRBD2 matches 10 bases. Germline values: CDR1 SEHNR, CDR2 FQNEAQ (reference sequence). J was trimmed by 9 bases and V by 4 bases; bases with no gene match: 12. The CDR3 contains 16 residues. CDR3 sequence: CASSSGSGGAGVEQFF. In nucleotides, the CDR3 is TGTGCCAGCAGCTCGGGAAGCGGGGGGGCCGGGGTTGAGCAGTTCTTC.

For this clonotype: A much larger clone differs by one base, so this may be a read error. The chain carries TRBV7-2 and TRBJ2-1, with D unclear. The length of the CDR3 is 11 residues. CDR1 is SGHTA, CDR2 FQGNSA, per germline. CDR3: CASRGYNEQLF. Here the CDR3 DNA reads TGTGCCAGCAGGGGATACAATGAGCAGTTGTTC. The entire variable domain, with the rest obtained from reference TRBV7-2 and TRBJ2-1, is as follows: GAGVSQSPSNKVTEKGKDVELRCDPISGHTALYWYRQSLGQGLEFLIYFQGNSAPDKSGLPSDRFSAERTGGSVSTLTIQRTQQEDSAVYLCASRGYNEQLFGPGTRLTVL.

There are a few counts of this clonotype. The chain is built from TRBV4-1 and TRBJ2-7, with a weak D call TRBD1 (7 bases). Trimming took 2 bases from V and 2 from J, leaving 13 bases between them. This CDR3 has 15 amino acids. Germline loops: CDR1 MGHRA, CDR2 YSYEKL. The CDR3 DNA reads as TGCGCCAGCAGCCAACGCCAGGGGGGACCCTACGAGCAGTACTTC. Protein: CASSQRQGGPYEQYF.

The chain employs TRBV6-5 and TRBJ1-3; D gene uncertain. The CDR3 sequence is 16 residues long. Trimming left V 0 bases short and J 4 bases short, with 13 bases between. Germline V gene sequence: CDR1 MNHEY, CDR2 SVGAGI. CDR3 nucleotides: TGTGCCAGCAGTTACTCGACGGGTACTTCAGGAAACACCATATATTTT. Its translation is CASSYSTGTSGNTIYF.

This clonotype was counted a few times. The chain's CDR3 is CASSQLAGGLSDTQYF. CDR3 DNA sequence: TGTGCCAGCAGCCAACTAGCGGGGGGGCTGTCCGATACGCAGTATTTT. The chain carries TRBV7-3 and TRBJ2-3; 13 bases are shared with TRBD2. Looked up from germline, CDR1 is SGHTA and CDR2 is FQGTGA. J lost 6 bases, V lost 5 bases, and 8 bases had no gene match. This CDR3 region has 16 residues.

This chain connects TRBV30 to TRBJ2-7; D is perhaps TRBD1 or TRBD2 (5 bases each). Germline-derived CDR1 and CDR2 are GTSNPN and SVGIG (reference sequence). The ends were cut back, 6 bases at V and 1 base at J, with 16 bases in the middle. This CDR3 comprises 14 residues. The DNA of the CDR3 is TGTGCCTGCCAAGTGAGGGGCCAGTCCTACGAGCAGTACTTC. This sequence encodes CACQVRGQSYEQYF.

This clonotype was seen at least ten times. This rearrangement joins TRBV5-1 to TRBJ2-7; 9 bases are a match to TRBD1. Germline CDR1 reads SGHRS; CDR2 reads YFSETQ. The CDR3 consists of 16 residues. With 0 bases clipped from V and 5 bases from J, the junction kept 9 bases outside the gene matches. The CDR3 reads CASSLASSGQGHEQYF. The CDR3 DNA is TGCGCCAGCAGCTTGGCCTCTTCCGGACAGGGGCACGAGCAGTACTTC.

This clonotype has just a few counts. The chain carries TRBV7-2 and TRBJ1-3; D unclear. Germline assignment: CDR1 SGHTA and CDR2 FQGNSA. V lost 1 base to trimming and J lost 0 bases, with 7 bases between them. This CDR3 is 15 amino acids long. The DNA of the CDR3 is TGTGCCAGCAGCTTAGTCTGGAGCTCTGGAAACACCATATATTTT. This gives the protein CASSLVWSSGNTIYF. Combining the CDR3 with reference TRBV7-2 and TRBJ1-3 gives the whole variable domain GAGVSQSPSNKVTEKGKDVELRCDPISGHTALYWYRQSLGQGLEFLIYFQGNSAPDKSGLPSDRFSAERTGGSVSTLTIQRTQQEDSAVYLCASSLVWSSGNTIYFGEGSWLTVV.

The chain is built from TRBV10-3 and TRBJ1-2; 7 bases agree with TRBD1. J lost 6 bases, V lost 3 bases, and 4 bases had no gene match. This CDR3 has 13 residues. Germline values: CDR1 ENHRY, CDR2 SYGVKD. Here the CDR3 DNA reads TGTGCCATCAGTGAACAGGGGTGGGATGGCTACACCTTC. It specifies CAISEQGWDGYTF.

J is TRBJ2-1 and V is TRBV27; 7 bases are shared with TRBD1. Trimming removed 7 bases from V and 4 bases from J; junction bases left unmatched: 10. Germline V gene data show CDR1 as MNHEY and CDR2 as SMNVEV (reference sequence). The CDR3 is 15 amino acids. The CDR3 bases are TGTGCCAGCAAGGACAGGTTCCTTGGATACAATGAGCAGTTCTTC. Translation: CASKDRFLGYNEQFF.

This sequence joins TRBV7-2 and TRBJ2-1, with a weak D call TRBD2 (5 bases). V was pared by 2 bases and J by 8 bases, with 13 bases between. The V gene's germline CDR1 is SGHTA and CDR2 FQGNSA. The CDR3 covers 14 residues. The CDR3 loop reads CASSLWLKADEQFF. The CDR3 DNA sequence: TGTGCCAGCAGCTTATGGCTTAAAGCGGATGAGCAGTTCTTC.

This clonotype was seen more than once but under ten times. V and J are TRBV5-6 and TRBJ2-7; D not resolved. The CDR3 runs 16 residues. CDR1 and CDR2 from the germline V gene are SGHDT and YYEEEE. With 2 bases removed from V and 3 bases from J, the gap between germline ends came to 18 bases. Here the CDR3 DNA reads TGTGCCAGCAGCTTCGGACGATGGGGTTTAGGCTACGAGCAGTACTTC. It is translated as CASSFGRWGLGYEQYF.

In this sample, this clonotype turned up many times. This chain connects TRBV6-5 to TRBJ2-5; D might be TRBD1 or TRBD2, each matching 5 bases. The germline gives CDR1 MNHEY, CDR2 SVGAGI. The CDR3 is made up of 13 amino acids. Deletions cut 7 bases from V and 2 bases from J, with 11 bases between. The CDR3 loop reads CASTRGEQETQYF. The CDR3 DNA reads as TGTGCCAGCACCCGAGGGGAGCAAGAGACCCAGTACTTC.

This clonotype was seen many times. The chain has TRBV6-1 and TRBJ1-5; D remains ambiguous. CDR1 and CDR2 from the germline V gene are MNHNS and SASEGT. The length of the CDR3 is 13 residues. V gave up 5 bases and J gave up 4 bases, with 9 bases separating them. The CDR3, as DNA: TGTGCCAGCAGTAGTGACCCGAATCAGCCCCAGCATTTT. Protein product: CASSSDPNQPQHF.

The V gene is TRBV7-2, the J gene TRBJ1-1, with 7 bases fitting TRBD1. V lost 5 bases to trimming and J lost 13 bases; unmatched junction nucleotides: 7. The CDR3 sequence is 11 residues long. CDR1 SGHTA and CDR2 FQGNSA come from the germline V gene. The DNA for the CDR3 is TGTGCCAGCAGCCCAGGGGGGACTGTTTTCTTT. Translation: CASSPGGTVFF.

The chain couples TRBV9 to TRBJ2-7; the match to TRBD1 covers 8 bases. The germline V gene encodes CDR1 SGDLS and CDR2 YYNGEE. The CDR3 is made up of 15 amino acids. V was pared by 3 bases and J by 0 bases, with 5 bases of the junction left unmatched. The CDR3, as DNA: TGTGCCAGCAGCGCGGGACAGGACCCCTCCTACGAGCAGTACGTC. This encodes CASSAGQDPSYEQYV.

This chain joins TRBV29-1 and TRBJ2-2, with TRBD1 identical over 10 bases. The CDR3 sequence is 12 residues long. After removal of 7 bases from V and 10 bases from J, the junction contained 6 bases not matched to a gene. Germline CDR1 is SQVTM and CDR2 is ANQGSEA. The CDR3 here is CSGTGGSVELFF. As DNA, the CDR3 is TGCAGCGGGACAGGGGGATCCGTGGAGCTGTTTTTT.

There are a few counts of this clonotype. V gene TRBV28 combines with J gene TRBJ1-2; TRBD1 matches at 12 bases. In germline, CDR1 is MDHEN, CDR2 SYDVKM. V lost 5 bases and J lost 3; bases outside the gene matches: 7. The CDR3 has 16 amino acids. The CDR3 protein is CASSGRDRGHHYGYTF. In DNA form, the CDR3 reads TGTGCCAGCAGTGGCCGGGACAGGGGGCATCACTATGGCTACACCTTC.

This clonotype was counted a few times. The rearrangement links TRBV11-2 to TRBJ1-2; possible D gene TRBD1, 6 bases. This CDR3 spans 13 amino acids. The germline V gene encodes CDR1 SGHAT and CDR2 FQNNGV. V was pared by 7 bases and J by 6 bases, with 15 bases between. The CDR3 sequence is CASKTGVADGYTF. The CDR3 nucleotides read TGTGCCAGCAAGACAGGAGTAGCCGATGGCTACACCTTC.

The chain joins TRBV12-3 or TRBV12-4 to TRBJ1-5; weak D call: TRBD1 (5 bases). With 7 bases removed from V and 4 bases from J, the gap between germline ends came to 11 bases. CDR3 length: 13 amino acids. The CDR3 coding sequence is TGTGCCAGCACCCAGGGTCGGAATCAGCCCCAGCATTTT. It specifies CASTQGRNQPQHF.

This clonotype was recorded at least ten times. The gene calls are TRBV20-1 and TRBJ2-1; no reliable D call. The CDR3 extends over 15 amino acids. CDR1 is DFQATT, CDR2 SNEGSKA, per germline (reference sequence). V was trimmed by 3 bases and J by 4 bases, leaving 16 bases between them. The CDR3 loop is CSASPPVDPYNEQFF. For the CDR3, the DNA is TGCAGTGCTAGCCCCCCGGTCGACCCTTACAATGAGCAGTTCTTC.

The chain combines TRBV12-3 or TRBV12-4 with TRBJ1-1; the match to TRBD1 covers 9 bases. CDR3 size: 14 residues. With V trimmed by 4 bases and J by 4 bases, 4 bases remained unmatched. This CDR3 is CASSSVTGGTEAFF. CDR3 DNA: TGTGCCAGCAGTTCCGTGACAGGGGGCACTGAAGCTTTCTTT.

V and J are TRBV29-1 and TRBJ2-7, with a weak D call TRBD2 (6 bases). In germline, CDR1 is SQVTM, CDR2 ANQGSEA. There are 13 residues in the CDR3. Trimming took off 5 bases at V and 0 bases at J, with 11 bases between the two ends. The CDR3 sequence: CSVYGGTSYEQYF. CDR3 nucleotide sequence: TGCAGCGTTTATGGGGGGACCTCCTACGAGCAGTACTTC.